Below, one TCR beta chain is given with its context. No antigen is known for it. Gene names and germline match the mouse. The read gets to within 4 residues of the CDR3 end, and the germline J gene fills in the rest. The data were obtained in a study of CD8+ T cells in alopecia areata. General observations from the study: Higher clonality was seen in lesional scalp than in normal scalp, especially in alopecia totalis/universalis. Resident alphabeta T-cell populations of normal skin are likewise subject to sequencing in scalp samples.

Cutaneous lymph nodes were pooled and cells sorted by CD4, CD8alpha, NKG2D, NKG2ACE and more. RNA, once extracted, was reverse transcribed into cDNA for use as the sequencing template. Assay: immunoSEQ multiplex PCR; the TCRdb copy retains only in-frame clones and omits some. The repertoire has around 300,000 clones, none seen only once; the ten largest take 1.2%. This CDR3 is 16 amino acids long. The V end lost 4 bases, the J end lost 1 base, and 17 bases lay between the germline ends. Germline V lookup: CDR1 SGHSN, CDR2 HYEKVE. The gene calls are TRBV12-1 and TRBJ2-4, with TRBD1 as a possible D gene (6 bases). The source material was CD4+ T cells sorted from a lymph node. The sequence was obtained from a C3H/HeJ mouse with alopecia areata. The strain is characterized by the MHC haplotype H2-k. The part of the CDR3 DNA that was read is TGTGCCAGCTCCCTCACAGGGACGGAGGGTCAAAAC. This translates into CASSLTGTEGQN. The full-length CDR3 reads as CASSLTGTEGQNTLYF.